This T cell receptor beta chain came from a study of T-cell reconstitution after alpha-beta-depleted transplantation in children. Construction of the TCRbeta library involved unique molecular identifiers. TCRdb redid the calling of the PCR reads with MiXCR, one entry per CDR3 protein. The sample includes some 590,000 distinct CDR3 sequences, roughly 10% of them seen just once. Germline V gene data show CDR1 as MNHEY and CDR2 as SMNVEV (reference sequence). The ends were cut back, 6 bases at V and 3 bases at J, with 9 bases in the middle. This CDR3 comprises 12 residues. This chain links TRBV27 with TRBJ2-7; D ambiguous. The sequencing here drew on PBMCs from the stem cell graft donor, taken from the stem cell graft. The receptor was isolated from a human donor who donated a stem cell graft to a child with acute myeloid leukemia. CDR3: CASSDSGYEQYF. In nucleotides, the CDR3 is TGTGCCAGCAGCGATTCAGGCTACGAGCAGTACTTC.